Following are 15 T cell receptor beta chains from one sample sequenced in a study of PD-1 blockade in classical Hodgkin lymphoma. TCRdb's copy holds only in-frame clones and misses some; the assay was immunoSEQ multiplex PCR. The sample lists some 18,000 clones, roughly 82% occurring once. Brentuximab vedotin exposure varied among the patients, all of whom had relapsed after autologous stem cell transplantation. The source was peripheral blood mononuclear cells (PBMCs), collected before the second cycle of nivolumab. The source of these receptors is a human donor with classical Hodgkin lymphoma.

The V gene is TRBV7-9, the J gene TRBJ1-1; TRBD1 agrees at 9 bases. CDR3 length: 14 amino acids. The germline V gene encodes CDR1 SEHNR and CDR2 FQNEAQ (reference sequence). V lost 5 bases and J lost 1; bases outside the gene matches: 2. This CDR3 reads CASSLGQGNTEAFF. CDR3 sequence (DNA): TGTGCCAGCAGCCTGGGACAGGGGAACACTGAAGCTTTCTTT.

A few counts support this clone. This rearrangement joins TRBV4-2 to TRBJ2-3; 7 nucleotides match TRBD2. This CDR3 contains 15 residues. Per the germline V gene, CDR1 is LGHNA and CDR2 is YNFKEQ. The ends lost 5 bases at V and 1 base at J; junction bases unmatched: 6. This chain's CDR3 is CASSFQRGRTDTQYF. The DNA for the CDR3 is TGTGCCAGCAGCTTCCAGCGGGGACGCACAGATACGCAGTATTTT.

J is TRBJ2-1 and V is TRBV5-6, with D perhaps TRBD2 (6 bases). Trimming left V 3 bases short and J 10 bases short, with 17 bases between. Germline V gene lookup returns CDR1 SGHDT and CDR2 YYEEEE. This CDR3 is 14 amino acids long. For the CDR3, the DNA is TGTGCCAGCAGCTCCCGACCCGGGACTCTGGAGCAGTTCTTC. Protein: CASSSRPGTLEQFF.

Worth noting for this clone: The sample holds other DNA sequences that translate to the same CDR3. This rearrangement joins TRBV7-2 to TRBJ1-2; D is ambiguous. Trimming took off 1 base at V and 2 bases at J, with 8 bases between the two ends. CDR1 is SGHTA and CDR2 is FQGNSA in the germline V gene. The CDR3 contains 14 residues. CDR3 DNA: TGTGCCAGCAGCTTAGAGGTGGAAAACTATGGCTACACCTTC. Translated: CASSLEVENYGYTF.

The gene calls are TRBV7-2 and TRBJ2-7; 8 bases match TRBD2. Germline V gene sequence: CDR1 SGHTA, CDR2 FQGNSA. This CDR3 contains 15 residues. Germline trimming cut 1 base from V and 6 bases from J; bases unmatched to any gene: 8. The CDR3 coding sequence is TGTGCCAGCAGCTTAGAGGTCGGGCGGGGGGTCGAGCAGTACTTC. It translates to CASSLEVGRGVEQYF. The entire variable domain, with the rest obtained from reference TRBV7-2 and TRBJ2-7, is as follows: GAGVSQSPSNKVTEKGKDVELRCDPISGHTALYWYRQSLGQGLEFLIYFQGNSAPDKSGLPSDRFSAERTGGSVSTLTIQRTQQEDSAVYLCASSLEVGRGVEQYFGPGTRLTVT.

The chain links TRBV7-2 to TRBJ2-5; D might be TRBD1 (5 bases). The CDR3 sequence is 16 residues long. V was clipped by 5 bases and J by 5 bases, with 21 bases between them. CDR1 and CDR2 (germline): SGHTA, FQGNSA. The CDR3 sequence is CASSRRGTNLGETQYF. In DNA, the CDR3 is TGTGCCAGCAGCCGAAGGGGAACTAATCTAGGGGAGACCCAGTACTTC. The full variable domain, its missing parts supplied by reference TRBV7-2 and TRBJ2-5, is GAGVSQSPSNKVTEKGKDVELRCDPISGHTALYWYRQSLGQGLEFLIYFQGNSAPDKSGLPSDRFSAERTGGSVSTLTIQRTQQEDSAVYLCASSRRGTNLGETQYFGPGTRLLVL.

This rearrangement joins TRBV25-1 to TRBJ2-2; no definite D call. Trimming removed 3 bases from V and 7 bases from J, with 6 bases in between. Germline V gene data show CDR1 as MGHDK and CDR2 as SYGVNS. The CDR3 totals 12 residues. CDR3 DNA: TGTGCCAGCAGTGACCTTGACGGGGAGCTGTTTTTT. Translation: CASSDLDGELFF.

Concerning this clone: A much larger clone lies a single base off, so this may be a read error. Other DNA sequences in the sample encode the same CDR3. This chain joins TRBV7-3 and TRBJ1-2; D is undetermined. V lost 0 bases and J 0 bases, leaving 2 bases between the germline ends. Germline lookup yields CDR1 SGHTA and CDR2 FQGTGA. The CDR3 length is 13 residues. The CDR3 reads CASSLTANYGYTF. The DNA for the CDR3 is TGTGCCAGCAGCTTAACGGCTAACTATGGCTACACCTTC.

The chain employs TRBV11-2 and TRBJ2-1, with TRBD2 matching 10 bases. The CDR3 covers 15 residues. The germline V gene encodes CDR1 SGHAT and CDR2 FQNNGV. The trim removed 4 bases at V and 5 bases at J, leaving 5 bases unmatched. Written as DNA, the CDR3 is TGTGCCAGCAGCTCCATAGCGGGGGGCCACAATGAGCAGTTCTTC. The encoded protein is CASSSIAGGHNEQFF.

This sequence joins TRBV27 and TRBJ2-5; D unclear. V was clipped by 1 base and J by 5 bases, with 11 bases between them. CDR3 length: 14 amino acids. Germline V CDR1 and CDR2: MNHEY, SMNVEV (reference sequence). The CDR3 coding sequence is TGTGCCAGCAGTTTATTGTGGGGTTTGGAGACCCAGTACTTC. Encoded protein: CASSLLWGLETQYF.

This chain joins TRBV7-8 and TRBJ1-3, with unresolved D. The CDR3 runs to 15 residues. Germline V gene lookup returns CDR1 SGHVS and CDR2 FQNEAQ. Between the trimmed V and J ends, which lost 4 bases and 7 bases, there was a span of 17 bases. CDR3 region: CASSWSTDRSNTIYF. CDR3 DNA: TGTGCCAGCAGCTGGTCTACGGACCGGTCTAACACCATATATTTT. Filled out from reference TRBV7-8 and TRBJ1-3, the complete variable domain reads GAGVSQSPRYKVAKRGQDVALRCDPISGHVSLFWYQQALGQGPEFLTYFQNEAQLDKSGLPSDRFFAERPEGSVSTLKIQRTQQEDSAVYLCASSWSTDRSNTIYFGEGSWLTVV.

The genes are TRBV2 and TRBJ2-2; D may correspond to TRBD1 or TRBD2 (7 bases each). This CDR3 comprises 15 residues. Germline V gene sequence: CDR1 SNHLY, CDR2 FYNNEI. The V and J ends lost 8 bases and 5 bases respectively, with 18 bases between them. The CDR3 DNA sequence: TGTGCCAGCGGGACTATAGGGACAGCAACCGGGGAGCTGTTTTTT. Translation gives CASGTIGTATGELFF.

The chain couples TRBV6-4 to TRBJ2-7; tentative D call: TRBD1 (5 bases). The CDR3 is 13 amino acids. Trimming removed 4 bases from V and 2 bases from J, with 9 bases in between. CDR1 MRHNA and CDR2 SNTAGT come from the germline V gene. The CDR3, as DNA: TGTGCCAGCAGTGCAAGACAGACCTACGAGCAGTACTTC. This translates into CASSARQTYEQYF.

V and J are TRBV9 and TRBJ1-3; TRBD1 matches 8 bases. Germline trimming cut 2 bases from V and 4 bases from J; bases unmatched to any gene: 11. This CDR3 region has 17 residues. In germline, CDR1 is SGDLS, CDR2 YYNGEE. The CDR3 nucleotides are TGTGCCAGCAGCGTCCGACCAGGGGGCCCCGCGGGAAACACCATATATTTT. Translating it yields CASSVRPGGPAGNTIYF.

This chain connects TRBV9 to TRBJ2-1; D unresolved. V lost 3 bases to trimming and J lost 2 bases, with 18 bases between them. Per the germline V gene, CDR1 is SGDLS and CDR2 is YYNGEE. The CDR3 loop spans 17 amino acids. CDR3 protein: CASSDSRFHTPYNEQFF. DNA for the CDR3: TGTGCCAGCAGCGATTCAAGGTTCCACACTCCCTACAATGAGCAGTTCTTC.